The 32 T cell receptor beta chains reported below all come from one sample, sequenced in a study of blood T cell repertoires in COVID-19. Data came from immunoSEQ multiplex PCR; TCRdb stores just in-frame clones and leaves some out. The sample has about 310,000 clones, about 87% seen once. Sequenced input: PBMCs or T cells enriched from blood (not recorded which). The source of these receptors is a woman between 18 and 30 years old who had recovered from COVID-19.

The chain couples TRBV5-1 to TRBJ2-3; a weak D match, TRBD2 (5 bases). V lost 0 bases to trimming and J lost 0 bases, with 11 bases between them. Germline V gives CDR1 SGHRS, CDR2 YFSETQ. CDR3 length: 16 amino acids. The CDR3 bases are TGCGCCAGCAGCTTGGGTGGGAGCGTGAGCACAGATACGCAGTATTTT. Translating it yields CASSLGGSVSTDTQYF. Combining the CDR3 with reference TRBV5-1 and TRBJ2-3 gives the whole variable domain KAGVTQTPRYLIKTRGQQVTLSCSPISGHRSVSWYQQTPGQGLQFLFEYFSETQRNKGNFPGRFSGRQFSNSRSEMNVSTLELGDSALYLCASSLGGSVSTDTQYFGPGTRLTVL.

This chain links TRBV19 with TRBJ2-1, with D possibly being TRBD1 (5 bases). Trimming pared 0 bases from V and 3 bases from J, leaving 9 bases between. Germline assignment: CDR1 LNHDA and CDR2 SQIVND (reference sequence). This CDR3 is 15 amino acids long. The CDR3 DNA reads TGTGCCAGTAGTATAGACAGGGATTACTACAATGAGCAGTTCTTC. Its protein product is CASSIDRDYYNEQFF.

The gene calls are TRBV19 and TRBJ2-5, with D maybe TRBD2 (5 bases). CDR1 and CDR2 (germline): LNHDA, SQIVND (reference sequence). Deletions cut 3 bases from V and 6 bases from J, with 23 bases between. The CDR3 spans 17 residues. The CDR3 spells CASSIGRLYSAPKTQYF. The CDR3 bases are TGTGCCAGTAGTATTGGGAGACTATACAGTGCCCCGAAGACCCAGTACTTC. The variable domain in full, completed from reference TRBV19 and TRBJ2-5, reads DGGITQSPKYLFRKEGQNVTLSCEQNLNHDAMYWYRQDPGQGLRLIYYSQIVNDFQKGDIAEGYSVSREKKESFPLTVTSAQKNPTAFYLCASSIGRLYSAPKTQYFGPGTRLLVL.

V gene TRBV5-4 combines with J gene TRBJ1-6; TRBD1 is a possible D gene (6 bases). Germline V gives CDR1 SGHNT, CDR2 YYREEE (reference sequence). The CDR3 loop spans 15 amino acids. V was clipped by 0 bases and J by 3 bases, with 7 bases between them. The CDR3 spells CASSLEDSYNSPLHF. The CDR3 nucleotides are TGTGCCAGCAGCTTGGAGGACAGCTATAATTCACCCCTCCACTTT.

The chain uses TRBV13 and TRBJ2-7, with a possible D match to TRBD1 (6 bases). V dropped 5 bases and J dropped 4 bases, with 21 bases sitting between them. CDR3 size: 16 residues. The germline V gene has CDR1 PRHDT and CDR2 FYEKMQ (reference sequence). The CDR3 DNA follows: TGTGCCAGCAGCCCCTGGGGGCAGGGGCCGGCGTACGAGCAGTACTTC. Protein: CASSPWGQGPAYEQYF.

The chain uses TRBV11-1 and TRBJ2-3; a possible D gene is TRBD2 (5 bases). CDR3 length: 14 residues. CDR1 and CDR2 (germline): SGHAT, FQDESV (reference sequence). The germline V and J ends were trimmed by 5 bases and 6 bases, with 15 bases remaining between them. Here the CDR3 DNA reads TGTGCCAGCAGCCTCAACCGGGATTTGGATACGCAGTATTTT. Its translation is CASSLNRDLDTQYF.

V and J are TRBV9 and TRBJ1-1, with 9 bases identical to TRBD1. The CDR3 is 15 amino acids. Germline V lookup: CDR1 SGDLS, CDR2 YYNGEE. V lost 3 bases, J lost 1 base, and 4 bases stayed unmatched. In DNA, the CDR3 is TGTGCCAGCAGCGCGGGACAGGGATCGAACACTGAAGCTTTCTTT. This sequence encodes CASSAGQGSNTEAFF.

The chain employs TRBV7-3 and TRBJ2-3; D is ambiguous. This CDR3 is 14 amino acids long. CDR1 is SGHTA and CDR2 is FQGTGA in the germline V gene. V lost 2 bases and J lost 2, with 8 bases in between. CDR3 loop: CASSLGLLTDTQYF. CDR3 bases: TGTGCCAGCAGCTTAGGGCTACTCACAGATACGCAGTATTTT. The full variable domain, rest sourced from reference TRBV7-3 and TRBJ2-3, is GAGVSQTPSNKVTEKGKYVELRCDPISGHTALYWYRQSLGQGPEFLIYFQGTGAADDSGLPNDRFFAVRPEGSVSTLKIQRTERGDSAVYLCASSLGLLTDTQYFGPGTRLTVL.

This rearrangement joins TRBV28 to TRBJ1-5; 7 positions agree with TRBD1. The germline gives CDR1 MDHEN, CDR2 SYDVKM. This CDR3 is 16 amino acids long. J was trimmed by 7 bases and V by 5 bases; bases with no gene match: 14. The CDR3 reads CASSVGLTGRGQPQHF. In DNA form, the CDR3 reads TGTGCCAGCAGTGTAGGCTTGACAGGGCGAGGGCAGCCCCAGCATTTT.

This chain uses TRBV5-5 with TRBJ2-3; 14 bases fit TRBD2. The CDR3 is 17 residues long. V lost 4 bases to trimming and J lost 2 bases; unmatched junction nucleotides: 6. CDR1 and CDR2 (germline): SGHKS, YYEKEE (reference sequence). CDR3 coding DNA: TGTGCCAGCAGCCCCTGGACTAGCGGGGGGTCCACAGATACGCAGTATTTT. This codes for CASSPWTSGGSTDTQYF.

The CDR3 spells CASSQVGGGPGQNTDTQYF. DNA for the CDR3: TGCGCCAGCAGCCAAGTCGGGGGAGGGCCAGGACAAAACACAGATACGCAGTATTTT. The chain recombines TRBV4-3 with TRBJ2-3; 7 bases map to TRBD2. This CDR3 contains 19 residues. J was trimmed by 2 bases and V by 1 base; bases with no gene match: 15. Per the germline V gene, CDR1 is LGHNA and CDR2 is YSLEER.

The chain couples TRBV29-1 to TRBJ2-5; weak D call: TRBD2 (5 bases). The V end lost 7 bases, the J end lost 5 bases, and 17 bases lay between the germline ends. There are 13 residues in the CDR3. Germline V CDR1 and CDR2: SQVTM, ANQGSEA. The CDR3 DNA is TGCAGCGCACCGGACGGGGTAGGGGAGACCCAGTACTTC. Translation: CSAPDGVGETQYF.

This clone showed up just once. This chain connects TRBV28 to TRBJ1-2; possibly TRBD1 for D (5 bases). The CDR3 consists of 13 residues. Germline-derived CDR1 and CDR2 are MDHEN and SYDVKM. V shed 5 bases and J shed 6 bases, with 13 bases lying between them. CDR3: CASSLYRSDGYTF. As DNA, the CDR3 is TGTGCCAGCAGTCTCTACAGGTCAGATGGCTACACCTTC.

The V call is TRBV28, the J call TRBJ1-2; TRBD1 might be the D (6 bases). Trimming cost V 2 bases and J 4 bases, with 11 bases left between them. The CDR3 loop spans 14 amino acids. CDR1 is MDHEN, CDR2 SYDVKM, per germline. CDR3 in amino acids: CASSLRTVGYGYTF. The CDR3 nucleotides are TGTGCCAGCAGTTTAAGGACAGTCGGCTATGGCTACACCTTC.

On this clone itself: Because the CDR3's place on the DNA is in doubt, the DNA is left out and the CDR3 is given as listed by TCRdb. V gene TRBV21-1 combines with J gene TRBJ1-2; the table gives TRBD1 as D, unverified against the DNA. TRBV21-1 is a pseudogene locus. Including both end residues, the CDR3 is 16 amino acids long. The CDR3: CASSKWGQGANYGYTF.

This clone has a count of ten or more. The chain employs TRBV2 and TRBJ1-1; TRBD1 matches at 9 bases. The CDR3 contains 14 residues. Germline CDR1 SNHLY, CDR2 FYNNEI. The V and J ends lost 6 bases and 1 base, in that order; junction bases with no gene match: 3. The CDR3 reads CASSPQGANTEAFF. DNA for the CDR3: TGTGCCAGCAGCCCACAGGGGGCGAACACTGAAGCTTTCTTT.

The chain couples TRBV4-1 to TRBJ2-1; D might be TRBD2 (5 bases). The V end lost 1 base, the J end lost 8 bases, and 15 bases lay between the germline ends. CDR3 size: 15 residues. CDR1 MGHRA and CDR2 YSYEKL come from the germline V gene. The CDR3 reads CASSQVYQSGDEQFF. In DNA, the CDR3 is TGCGCCAGCAGCCAAGTCTACCAATCCGGGGATGAGCAGTTCTTC.

This chain connects TRBV5-8 to TRBJ1-6; the match to TRBD1 covers 9 bases. V was clipped by 0 bases and J by 3 bases; unmatched bases: 4. Germline lookup yields CDR1 SGHTS and CDR2 YDEGEE. This CDR3 spans 17 amino acids. The CDR3 loop is CASSLDRGLFYNSPLHF. CDR3 coding DNA: TGTGCCAGCAGCTTGGACAGGGGGCTTTTCTATAATTCACCCCTCCACTTT.

This clone was seen only once. The chain employs TRBV5-1 and TRBJ2-4, with 11 positions matching TRBD2. Germline V gene sequence: CDR1 SGHRS, CDR2 YFSETQ. The V gene end was trimmed by 1 base and the J gene end by 3 bases; junction bases not matched to a gene: 15. CDR3 size: 20 residues. CDR3 in amino acids: CASSLSTSGRMYVDKNIQYF. The CDR3 DNA follows: TGCGCCAGCAGCTTGTCTACTAGCGGGAGAATGTATGTGGACAAAAACATTCAGTACTTC.

The V and J genes are TRBV12-5 and TRBJ2-3; 10 bases align to TRBD1. V lost 5 bases to trimming and J lost 7 bases; unmatched junction nucleotides: 12. Germline V gene data show CDR1 as LGHNT and CDR2 as FRNRAP. The CDR3 is 16 amino acids. The chain's CDR3 is CASGPNTGTGAYTQYF. The CDR3 DNA follows: TGTGCTAGTGGTCCCAATACCGGGACAGGGGCTTATACGCAGTATTTT.

V usage is TRBV27 and J usage is TRBJ1-2; 8 bases align to TRBD1. After removal of 11 bases from V and 6 bases from J, the junction contained 11 bases not matched to a gene. From germline, CDR1 is MNHEY and CDR2 SMNVEV (reference sequence). CDR3 length equals 13 residues. The CDR3 coding sequence is TGTGCCGAAAGGCCGGACAGGGTGGATGGCTACACCTTC. Amino acids: CAERPDRVDGYTF.

This rearrangement joins TRBV4-3 to TRBJ1-1, with D possibly being TRBD1 (6 bases). The CDR3 is 13 residues long. Per the germline V gene, CDR1 is LGHNA and CDR2 is YSLEER. Trimming took 4 bases from V and 1 from J, leaving 7 bases between them. The CDR3 reads CASSPTGNTEAFF. As DNA, the CDR3 is TGCGCCAGCAGCCCGACAGGGAACACTGAAGCTTTCTTT.

The chain carries TRBV28 and TRBJ1-2, with D hard to call. Trimming removed 3 bases at V and 3 bases at J, with 14 bases between. The CDR3 is 15 residues long. CDR1 and CDR2 (germline): MDHEN, SYDVKM. In DNA form, the CDR3 reads TGTGCCAGCAGTTTTCGAGAGTCTTTGTACTATGGCTACACCTTC. Translating gives CASSFRESLYYGYTF.

The chain joins TRBV2 to TRBJ1-2; 9 bases align to TRBD1. The CDR3 is made up of 17 amino acids. CDR1 is SNHLY, CDR2 FYNNEI, per germline. The junction had 22 bases not matched to a gene; V was cut back by 9 bases and J by 8 bases. DNA of the CDR3: TGTGCCAGATCGGGCCCCGGACAGGGGCGCCTTACGCGGGGCTACACCTTC. Its protein product is CARSGPGQGRLTRGYTF.

The gene calls are TRBV7-6 and TRBJ1-2; TRBD1 aligns across 7 bases. This CDR3 comprises 13 residues. V shed 4 bases and J 6 bases; nucleotides not matched to a gene: 5. CDR1 is SGHVS and CDR2 is FNYEAQ in the germline V gene. The CDR3 coding sequence is TGTGCCAGCAGCTCTCAGGGGGGTAATGGCTACACCTTC. This gives the protein CASSSQGGNGYTF.

This chain connects TRBV28 to TRBJ1-1, with D hard to call. There are 12 residues in the CDR3. V was trimmed by 0 bases and J by 7 bases, leaving 6 bases between them. Germline V gene lookup returns CDR1 MDHEN and CDR2 SYDVKM. The CDR3 coding sequence is TGTGCCAGCAGTTTATGGCCAGTTGAAGCTTTCTTT. The encoded protein is CASSLWPVEAFF.

The gene calls are TRBV12-3 or TRBV12-4 and TRBJ1-2; no reliable D call. The length of the CDR3 is 12 residues. Trimming stripped 5 bases from V and 6 bases from J, with 10 bases between. CDR3 in amino acids: CASSKRVHGYTF. The CDR3 nucleotides read TGTGCCAGCAGTAAACGGGTTCATGGCTACACCTTC.

This clone appeared once. The chain couples TRBV27 to TRBJ2-7; D is unclear. This CDR3 region has 15 residues. Trimming took off 5 bases at V and 2 bases at J, with 16 bases between the two ends. CDR1 MNHEY and CDR2 SMNVEV come from the germline V gene (reference sequence). As DNA, the CDR3 is TGTGCCAGCAGTCCCTCGGGTCATAACACCTACGAGCAGTACTTC. Encoded protein: CASSPSGHNTYEQYF.

V gene TRBV4-1 combines with J gene TRBJ2-3; D call uncertain. The V end lost 7 bases, the J end lost 4 bases, and 15 bases lay between the germline ends. This CDR3 has 14 amino acids. Germline V CDR1 and CDR2: MGHRA, YSYEKL. The CDR3 sequence is CASTPALRPDTQYF. The CDR3 DNA follows: TGCGCCAGCACCCCAGCGTTAAGACCAGATACGCAGTATTTT.

The rearrangement uses TRBV29-1 and TRBJ1-2, with TRBD1 identical over 8 bases. V shed 4 bases and J 8 bases; nucleotides not matched to a gene: 9. This CDR3 spans 13 amino acids. Germline-derived CDR1 and CDR2 are SQVTM and ANQGSEA. The CDR3: CSVGDTGGGGYTF. CDR3 in DNA: TGCAGCGTTGGAGACACAGGGGGGGGCGGCTACACCTTC.

V is TRBV11-1 and J is TRBJ1-3; no reliable D call. Trimming pared 2 bases from V and 0 bases from J, leaving 8 bases between. The CDR3 is 15 residues long. In germline, CDR1 is SGHAT, CDR2 FQDESV (reference sequence). Written as DNA, the CDR3 is TGTGCCAGCAGCTTATGGCCTGACTCTGGAAACACCATATATTTT. It translates to CASSLWPDSGNTIYF.

This chain connects TRBV18 to TRBJ1-2; TRBD1 agrees at 11 bases. The length of the CDR3 is 17 residues. Germline V gene sequence: CDR1 KGHSH, CDR2 LQKENI. V lost 3 bases to trimming and J lost 4 bases; unmatched junction nucleotides: 10. The CDR3 nucleotides read TGTGCCAGCTCACCTTCGGACAGGGGGCGTTTGAGCTATGGCTACACCTTC. Its protein product is CASSPSDRGRLSYGYTF.